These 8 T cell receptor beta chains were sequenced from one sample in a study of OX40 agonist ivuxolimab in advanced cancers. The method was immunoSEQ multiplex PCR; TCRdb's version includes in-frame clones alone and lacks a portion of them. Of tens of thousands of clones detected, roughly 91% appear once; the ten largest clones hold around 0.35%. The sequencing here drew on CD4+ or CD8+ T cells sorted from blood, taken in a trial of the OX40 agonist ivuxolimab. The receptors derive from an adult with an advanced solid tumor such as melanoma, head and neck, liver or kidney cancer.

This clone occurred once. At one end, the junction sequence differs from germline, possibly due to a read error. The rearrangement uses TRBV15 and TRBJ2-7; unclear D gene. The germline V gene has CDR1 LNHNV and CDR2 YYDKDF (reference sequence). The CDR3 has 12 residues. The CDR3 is CATSRDQDHSHF. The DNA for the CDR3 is TGTGCCACCAGCAGAGATCAGGATCATTCGCACTTC.

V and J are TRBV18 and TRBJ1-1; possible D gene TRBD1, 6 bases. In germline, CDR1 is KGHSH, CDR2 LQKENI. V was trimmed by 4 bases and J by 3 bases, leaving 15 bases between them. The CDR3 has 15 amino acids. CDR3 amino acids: CASSQLEQGYTEAFF. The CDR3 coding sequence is TGTGCCAGCTCACAACTAGAACAGGGCTACACTGAAGCTTTCTTT. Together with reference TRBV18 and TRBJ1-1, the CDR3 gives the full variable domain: NAGVMQNPRHLVRRRGQEARLRCSPMKGHSHVYWYRQLPEEGLKFMVYLQKENIIDESGMPKERFSAEFPKEGPSILRIQQVVRGDSAAYFCASSQLEQGYTEAFFGQGTRLTVV.

CDR3 amino acids: CASSIGPRVSVADTQYF. The CDR3 nucleotides read TGTGCCAGTAGTATAGGGCCCCGGGTTTCTGTAGCAGATACGCAGTATTTT. V is TRBV19 and J is TRBJ2-3, with D uncertain. V was shortened by 1 base and J by 4 bases, with 18 bases between the two germline ends. The CDR3 spans 17 residues. The germline CDR1 and CDR2 sequences are LNHDA and SQIVND (reference sequence). The variable domain in full, with the rest retrieved from reference TRBV19 and TRBJ2-3, is DGGITQSPKYLFRKEGQNVTLSCEQNLNHDAMYWYRQDPGQGLRLIYYSQIVNDFQKGDIAEGYSVSREKKESFPLTVTSAQKNPTAFYLCASSIGPRVSVADTQYFGPGTRLTVL.

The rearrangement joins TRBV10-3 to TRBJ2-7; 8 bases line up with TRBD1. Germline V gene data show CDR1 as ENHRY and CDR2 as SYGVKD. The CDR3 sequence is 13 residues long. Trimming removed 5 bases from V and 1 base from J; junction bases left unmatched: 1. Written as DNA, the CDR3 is TGTGCCATCAGTCGGGACAGGTCCTACGAGCAGTACTTC. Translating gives CAISRDRSYEQYF.

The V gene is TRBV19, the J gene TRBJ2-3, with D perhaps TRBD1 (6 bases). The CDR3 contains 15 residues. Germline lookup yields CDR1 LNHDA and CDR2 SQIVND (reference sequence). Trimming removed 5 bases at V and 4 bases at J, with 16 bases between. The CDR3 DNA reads TGTGCCAGTAGTCCAAGGGGGAGCAAATCAGATACGCAGTATTTT. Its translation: CASSPRGSKSDTQYF.

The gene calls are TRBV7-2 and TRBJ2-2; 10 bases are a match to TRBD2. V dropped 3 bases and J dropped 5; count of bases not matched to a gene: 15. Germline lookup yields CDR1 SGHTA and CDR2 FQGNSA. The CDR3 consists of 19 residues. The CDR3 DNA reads TGTGCCAGCAGCTTCACCACCCTGGGGCTAGCGGGAGCTACCGGGGAGCTGTTTTTT. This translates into CASSFTTLGLAGATGELFF.

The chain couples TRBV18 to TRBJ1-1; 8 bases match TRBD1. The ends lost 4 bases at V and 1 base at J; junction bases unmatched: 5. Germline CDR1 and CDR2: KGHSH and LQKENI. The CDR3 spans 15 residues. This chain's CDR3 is CASSRGQGQNTEAFF. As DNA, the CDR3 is TGTGCCAGCTCACGCGGACAGGGACAGAACACTGAAGCTTTCTTT. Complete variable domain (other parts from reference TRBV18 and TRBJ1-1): NAGVMQNPRHLVRRRGQEARLRCSPMKGHSHVYWYRQLPEEGLKFMVYLQKENIIDESGMPKERFSAEFPKEGPSILRIQQVVRGDSAAYFCASSRGQGQNTEAFFGQGTRLTVV.

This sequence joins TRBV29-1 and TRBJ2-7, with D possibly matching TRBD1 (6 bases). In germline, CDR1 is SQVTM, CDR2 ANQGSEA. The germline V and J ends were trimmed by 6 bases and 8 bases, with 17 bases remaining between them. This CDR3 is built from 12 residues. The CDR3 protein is CSVPGQPGQQYF. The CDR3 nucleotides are TGCAGCGTCCCCGGACAGCCCGGACAGCAGTACTTC.